This T cell receptor beta chain was recovered during a study of control samples from healthy donors and cancer patients. TCRdb keeps only in-frame clones here, not all; method: immunoSEQ multiplex PCR. The table includes about 18,000 clones, 84% detected once. CDR1 is LGHDT and CDR2 is YNNKEL in the germline V gene (reference sequence). Trimming cost V 0 bases and J 2 bases, with 13 bases left between them. The CDR3 is 17 residues long. The rearrangement uses TRBV3-1 (or the pseudogene TRBV3-2) and TRBJ2-2; possibly TRBD1 for D (5 bases). Sequenced sample: PBMCs. The TCR sequence derives from a woman in her 70s with lung cancer. Here the CDR3 DNA reads TGTGCCAGCAGCCAAGAGTCCAGGGATTATAACACCGGGGAGCTGTTTTTT. It specifies CASSQESRDYNTGELFF.